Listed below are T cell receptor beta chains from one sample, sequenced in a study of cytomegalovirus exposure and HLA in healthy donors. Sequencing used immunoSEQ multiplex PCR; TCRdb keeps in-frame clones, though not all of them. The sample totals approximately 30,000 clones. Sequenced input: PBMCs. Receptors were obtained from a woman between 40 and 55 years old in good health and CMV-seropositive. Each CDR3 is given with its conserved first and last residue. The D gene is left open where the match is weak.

CDR3 protein: CASSLPFPGANVLTF
CDR3 DNA: TGTGCCAGCTCACTCCCTTTCCCTGGGGCCAACGTCCTGACTTTC
V gene: TRBV18
D gene: .
J gene: TRBJ2-6

CDR3 protein: CASSPTDRDMEQYF
CDR3 DNA: TGTGCCAGCTCACCAACGGACAGAGATATGGAGCAGTACTTC
V gene: TRBV18
D gene: .
J gene: TRBJ2-7

CDR3 protein: CASRRDPSGGQGNEQFF
CDR3 DNA: TGTGCCAGCAGACGGGATCCTAGCGGGGGCCAAGGGAATGAGCAGTTCTTC
V gene: TRBV2
D gene: TRBD2
J gene: TRBJ2-1

CDR3 protein: CASSARENYEQYF
CDR3 DNA: TGTGCCAGCAGCGCGCGGGAGAACTACGAGCAGTACTTC
V gene: TRBV9
D gene: TRBD2
J gene: TRBJ2-7

CDR3 protein: CASSQRQGARGANVLTF
CDR3 DNA: TGCGCCAGCAGCCAACGGCAGGGGGCGCGAGGGGCCAACGTCCTGACTTTC
V gene: TRBV4-1
D gene: TRBD1
J gene: TRBJ2-6

CDR3 protein: CASSPTSGRPYEQYF
CDR3 DNA: TGTGCCAGCAGCCCGACTAGCGGGAGGCCCTACGAGCAGTACTTC
V gene: TRBV5-6
D gene: TRBD2
J gene: TRBJ2-7

CDR3 protein: CASETRSGELFF
CDR3 DNA: TGTGCCAGCGAGACTAGGTCCGGGGAGCTGTTTTTT
V gene: TRBV19
D gene: .
J gene: TRBJ2-2

CDR3 protein: CARSYDSEDFF
CDR3 DNA: TGTGCCAGAAGTTACGACAGTGAAGATTTCTTT
V gene: TRBV2
D gene: .
J gene: TRBJ1-1

CDR3 protein: CASSLESRWEVDYNEQFF
CDR3 DNA: TGTGCCAGCAGTTTAGAGTCGCGGTGGGAGGTCGACTACAATGAGCAGTTCTTC
V gene: TRBV28
D gene: .
J gene: TRBJ2-1

CDR3 protein: CAWREGTNEKLFF
CDR3 DNA: TGTGCCTGGAGGGAGGGAACTAATGAAAAACTGTTTTTT
V gene: TRBV30
D gene: .
J gene: TRBJ1-4

CDR3 protein: CASSATPGANVLTF
CDR3 DNA: TGTGCCAGCAGTGCTACCCCTGGGGCCAACGTCCTGACTTTC
V gene: TRBV28
D gene: .
J gene: TRBJ2-6

CDR3 protein: CAWSVRAGTEAFF
CDR3 DNA: TGTGCCTGGAGTGTCAGGGCCGGGACTGAAGCTTTCTTT
V gene: TRBV30
D gene: .
J gene: TRBJ1-1

CDR3 protein: CASERGDGYGYTF
CDR3 DNA: TGTGCCAGCGAGCGGGGAGACGGCTATGGCTACACCTTC
V gene: TRBV7-8
D gene: .
J gene: TRBJ1-2

CDR3 protein: CSATGGTEAFF
CDR3 DNA: TGCAGTGCTACGGGGGGCACTGAAGCTTTCTTT
V gene: TRBV20-1
D gene: .
J gene: TRBJ1-1

CDR3 protein: CASRERGTGNTIYF
CDR3 DNA: TGCGCCAGCAGGGAAAGGGGGACTGGAAACACCATATATTTT
V gene: TRBV5-1
D gene: .
J gene: TRBJ1-3

CDR3 protein: CASSGQGQREPYGYTF
CDR3 DNA: TGTGCCAGTAGCGGACAGGGGCAACGGGAACCATATGGCTACACCTTC
V gene: TRBV19
D gene: TRBD1
J gene: TRBJ1-2

CDR3 protein: CASSQPGLAYEQYF
CDR3 DNA: TGCGCCAGCAGCCAACCCGGACTTGCCTACGAGCAGTACTTC
V gene: TRBV4-1
D gene: .
J gene: TRBJ2-7

CDR3 protein: CASSAATGGTEAFF
CDR3 DNA: TGTGCCAGCTCAGCGGCGACAGGGGGCACTGAAGCTTTCTTT
V gene: TRBV18
D gene: TRBD1
J gene: TRBJ1-1

CDR3 protein: CASSLYGGQGPYGYTF
CDR3 DNA: TGCGCCAGCAGCCTGTATGGAGGACAGGGGCCCTATGGCTACACCTTC
V gene: TRBV5-1
D gene: TRBD1
J gene: TRBJ1-2

CDR3 protein: CASSLSGAVGYGYTF
CDR3 DNA: TGCGCCAGCAGCTTATCAGGGGCGGTCGGCTATGGCTACACCTTC
V gene: TRBV5-1
D gene: .
J gene: TRBJ1-2

CDR3 protein: CASSTGQGSSYEQYF
CDR3 DNA: TGTGCCAGCTCAACGGGACAGGGGAGCTCCTACGAGCAGTACTTC
V gene: TRBV18
D gene: TRBD1
J gene: TRBJ2-7

CDR3 protein: CASRTSESYNEQFF
CDR3 DNA: TGTGCCAGCAGAACTAGCGAGTCCTACAATGAGCAGTTCTTC
V gene: TRBV6-1
D gene: TRBD2
J gene: TRBJ2-1

CDR3 protein: CASSPGAGLGYGYTF
CDR3 DNA: TGTGCCAGCTCACCAGGAGCAGGGCTCGGCTATGGCTACACCTTC
V gene: TRBV18
D gene: .
J gene: TRBJ1-2

CDR3 protein: CASSPGTGTNYGYTF
CDR3 DNA: TGCGCCAGCAGCCCCGGGACAGGGACTAACTATGGCTACACCTTC
V gene: TRBV4-1
D gene: TRBD1
J gene: TRBJ1-2

CDR3 protein: CASSLRREKGEELFF
CDR3 DNA: TGTGCCAGCAGCCTGCGCCGGGAAAAGGGGGAGGAGCTGTTTTTT
V gene: TRBV6-5
D gene: .
J gene: TRBJ2-2

CDR3 protein: CASSLNGQGDEQFF
CDR3 DNA: TGTGCCAGCAGCTTAAATGGACAGGGCGATGAGCAGTTCTTC
V gene: TRBV7-2
D gene: TRBD1
J gene: TRBJ2-1

CDR3 protein: CASSPQPQGEAMQFF
CDR3 DNA: TGTGCCAGCAGTCCCCAACCCCAGGGGGAGGCGATGCAGTTCTTC
V gene: TRBV27
D gene: .
J gene: TRBJ2-1

CDR3 protein: CASSFDRVYEQYF
CDR3 DNA: TGTGCCAGCAGCTTCGACAGGGTTTACGAGCAGTACTTC
V gene: TRBV7-2
D gene: TRBD1
J gene: TRBJ2-7

CDR3 protein: CASSLEWQMNTEAFF
CDR3 DNA: TGTGCCAGCAGCTTAGAGTGGCAGATGAACACTGAAGCTTTCTTT
V gene: TRBV11-3
D gene: .
J gene: TRBJ1-1

CDR3 protein: CASSLLRGHTEAFF
CDR3 DNA: TGTGCCAGCAGCTTACTTAGGGGGCACACTGAAGCTTTCTTT
V gene: TRBV7-2
D gene: TRBD1
J gene: TRBJ1-1

CDR3 protein: CAGQTGTMNTEDFF
CDR3 DNA: TGTGCCGGTCAGACAGGGACCATGAACACTGAAGATTTCTTT
V gene: TRBV28
D gene: TRBD1
J gene: TRBJ1-1

CDR3 protein: CASRTGTYSYEQYF
CDR3 DNA: TGTGCCAGCAGAACCGGGACTTACTCCTACGAGCAGTACTTC
V gene: TRBV28
D gene: .
J gene: TRBJ2-7

CDR3 protein: CALRDSRGSYGYTF
CDR3 DNA: TGTGCTCTCCGGGACAGTCGAGGTAGCTATGGCTACACCTTC
V gene: TRBV10-3
D gene: TRBD1
J gene: TRBJ1-2

CDR3 protein: CASSRTGLNTGELFF
CDR3 DNA: TGTGCCAGCAGCCGGACAGGGCTAAACACCGGGGAGCTGTTTTTT
V gene: TRBV13
D gene: TRBD1
J gene: TRBJ2-2

CDR3 protein: CASSSATNTGELFF
CDR3 DNA: TGCGCCAGTTCTAGCGCGACGAACACCGGGGAGCTGTTTTTT
V gene: TRBV5-1
D gene: .
J gene: TRBJ2-2

CDR3 protein: CATSGTSGRAAPFEQYF
CDR3 DNA: TGTGCCACCTCCGGGACTAGCGGGAGGGCCGCGCCTTTCGAGCAGTACTTC
V gene: TRBV18
D gene: TRBD2
J gene: TRBJ2-7

CDR3 protein: CASSFGQTDTQYF
CDR3 DNA: TGTGCCAGCAGCTTCGGACAGACAGATACGCAGTATTTT
V gene: TRBV7-9
D gene: .
J gene: TRBJ2-3

CDR3 protein: CASRSQAEYNEQFF
CDR3 DNA: TGCGCCAGCAGAAGTCAAGCGGAATACAATGAGCAGTTCTTC
V gene: TRBV5-1
D gene: .
J gene: TRBJ2-1

CDR3 protein: CASSTGTSGTEQYF
CDR3 DNA: TGTGCCAGCAGCACCGGGACTAGCGGGACCGAGCAGTACTTC
V gene: TRBV27
D gene: TRBD2
J gene: TRBJ2-7

CDR3 protein: CASSDEQMQETQYF
CDR3 DNA: TGTGCCAGCAGCGACGAACAGATGCAAGAGACCCAGTACTTC
V gene: TRBV5-6
D gene: .
J gene: TRBJ2-5

CDR3 protein: CSVRTGSGYTF
CDR3 DNA: TGCAGTGTTAGAACAGGTTCTGGCTACACCTTC
V gene: TRBV20-1
D gene: .
J gene: TRBJ1-2

CDR3 protein: CAISRTNEQFF
CDR3 DNA: TGTGCCATCAGCCGGACTAACGAGCAGTTCTTC
V gene: TRBV10-3
D gene: .
J gene: TRBJ2-1

CDR3 protein: CASSLYAGTSATFSYEQYF
CDR3 DNA: TGTGCCAGCTCACTATATGCCGGGACTAGCGCCACGTTCTCCTACGAGCAGTACTTC
V gene: TRBV18
D gene: TRBD2
J gene: TRBJ2-7

CDR3 protein: CASSILDRVVVNEQFF
CDR3 DNA: TGTGCCAGTAGTATCTTGGACAGGGTCGTCGTCAATGAGCAGTTCTTC
V gene: TRBV19
D gene: TRBD1
J gene: TRBJ2-1

CDR3 protein: CASEGGRTDTQYF
CDR3 DNA: TGCGCCAGCGAGGGCGGGAGGACGGATACGCAGTATTTT
V gene: TRBV4-1
D gene: TRBD2
J gene: TRBJ2-3

CDR3 protein: CASRDSLYNEQFF
CDR3 DNA: TGTGCCAGCAGGGACTCCTTGTACAATGAGCAGTTCTTC
V gene: TRBV27
D gene: .
J gene: TRBJ2-1

CDR3 protein: CASSLDGRAGELFF
CDR3 DNA: TGCGCCAGCAGCTTGGATGGCAGGGCAGGGGAGCTGTTTTTT
V gene: TRBV5-1
D gene: .
J gene: TRBJ2-2

CDR3 protein: CASSRQGGNQPQHF
CDR3 DNA: TGTGCCAGTAGTAGACAGGGTGGCAATCAGCCCCAGCATTTT
V gene: TRBV19
D gene: TRBD1
J gene: TRBJ1-5

CDR3 protein: CASSPQGQSYNEQFF
CDR3 DNA: TGTGCCAGCAGCCCCCAGGGACAATCCTACAATGAGCAGTTCTTC
V gene: TRBV4-2
D gene: .
J gene: TRBJ2-1

CDR3 protein: CASSQDAGLASSYEQYF
CDR3 DNA: TGTGCCAGCAGCCAAGATGCCGGCCTAGCGAGCTCCTACGAGCAGTACTTC
V gene: TRBV4-2
D gene: .
J gene: TRBJ2-7

CDR3 protein: CAISEQGGYTF
CDR3 DNA: TGTGCCATCAGCGAACAGGGAGGCTACACCTTC
V gene: TRBV10-3
D gene: .
J gene: TRBJ1-2

CDR3 protein: CASSQGTGWDYEQYF
CDR3 DNA: TGCGCCAGCAGCCAAGGGACAGGGTGGGACTACGAGCAGTACTTC
V gene: TRBV4-3
D gene: TRBD1
J gene: TRBJ2-7

CDR3 protein: CASSVGVAEAHEQYF
CDR3 DNA: TGTGCCAGCAGCGTAGGGGTAGCGGAGGCCCACGAGCAGTACTTC
V gene: TRBV9
D gene: .
J gene: TRBJ2-7

CDR3 protein: CASSQASQLPRLYEQYF
CDR3 DNA: TGTGCCAGCAGCCAAGCGAGTCAGCTTCCTAGACTCTACGAGCAGTACTTC
V gene: TRBV14
D gene: .
J gene: TRBJ2-7

CDR3 protein: CASSPAQGNPETQYF
CDR3 DNA: TGTGCCAGCAGTCCCGCCCAGGGGAATCCGGAGACCCAGTACTTC
V gene: TRBV6-6
D gene: .
J gene: TRBJ2-5

CDR3 protein: CAWSVLMPLTSSTDTQYF
CDR3 DNA: TGTGCCTGGAGTGTCCTAATGCCACTTACCTCTAGCACAGATACGCAGTATTTT
V gene: TRBV30
D gene: .
J gene: TRBJ2-3

CDR3 protein: CASSLTGEAYEQYF
CDR3 DNA: TGTGCCAGCAGTTTGACAGGGGAGGCCTACGAGCAGTACTTC
V gene: TRBV28
D gene: TRBD1
J gene: TRBJ2-7